The rows below give T cell receptor beta chains drawn from one sample of a study of human T cells and chemical hapten exposure. One entry per CDR3 protein, called by TCRdb with MiXCR from the RACE reads. In the table there are some 45,000 distinct CDR3 sequences, almost 4.5% of which are singletons. Material for sequencing was whole blood. The source of these receptors is a human donor in good health. Some clones in this sample may be carry-over from other donors' samples. CDR3s include the opening cysteine and the closing phenylalanine or tryptophan. A D gene is named only where the DNA matches it firmly. Only part of the rows carry a size: once, few, many, or a class if the clone is expanded.

TRBJ2-3,few,TRBV5-1,.,CASSLSGGTDTQYF,TGCGCCAGCAGCTTGTCGGGAGGCACAGATACGCAGTATTTT
TRBJ2-1,many,TRBV14,.,CASSQEGPNLYNEQFF,TGTGCCAGCAGCCAAGAGGGGCCAAACCTCTACAATGAGCAGTTCTTC
TRBJ1-5,many,TRBV6-6,TRBD1,CASSYQDRVSQPQHF,TGTGCCAGCAGTTACCAGGACAGGGTAAGCCAGCCCCAGCATTTT
TRBJ2-1,few,TRBV29-1,.,CSVGITRAEQFF,TGCAGCGTTGGGATCACGCGTGCTGAGCAGTTCTTC
TRBJ1-5,many,TRBV20-1,TRBD1,CSATGGPQPQHF,TGCAGTGCTACAGGGGGCCCTCAGCCCCAGCATTTT
TRBJ1-3,many,TRBV4-2,.,CASSQGLRGSSGNTIYF,TGTGCCAGCAGCCAAGGTCTGCGGGGAAGCTCTGGAAACACCATATATTTT
TRBJ1-6,many,TRBV29-1,TRBD1,CSVVTGVADSPLHF,TGCAGCGTGGTGACAGGGGTGGCTGATTCACCCCTCCACTTT
TRBJ1-1,many,TRBV28,.,CATHPGYSEAFF,TGTGCCACCCACCCCGGTTACTCTGAAGCTTTCTTT
TRBJ2-3,many,TRBV5-1,TRBD2,CASSLQTSGGSSDTQYF,TGCGCCAGCAGCTTGCAGACCAGCGGGGGATCGTCAGATACGCAGTATTTT
TRBJ2-7,many,TRBV27,.,CASSSDPRRVTHYEQYF,TGTGCCAGCAGTTCCGACCCGCGGAGGGTTACCCACTACGAGCAGTACTTC
TRBJ1-3,many,TRBV25-1,TRBD1,CASSEEGAANTIYF,TGTGCCAGCAGTGAGGAGGGGGCTGCAAACACCATATATTTT
TRBJ1-1,.,TRBV11-2,.,CASSLYGGLKTEAFF,TGTGCCAGCAGCTTATATGGGGGCCTGAAGACTGAAGCTTTCTTT
TRBJ2-5,many,TRBV11-2,TRBD1,CASILLGSGGQETQYF,TGTGCCAGCATCCTCCTCGGATCAGGGGGCCAAGAGACCCAGTACTTC
TRBJ1-1,few,TRBV29-1,.,CSVEEGGLVNTEAFF,TGCAGCGTTGAAGAAGGGGGTCTCGTGAACACTGAAGCTTTCTTT
TRBJ2-1,many,TRBV5-6,.,CASSLDQSPLNNEQFF,TGTGCCAGCAGCTTAGACCAGTCCCCCCTCAACAATGAGCAGTTCTTC
TRBJ2-2,few,TRBV4-2,TRBD2,CASSREALAGGGANTGELFF,TGTGCCAGCAGCCGAGAAGCACTAGCGGGAGGGGGGGCGAACACCGGGGAGCTGTTTTTT
TRBJ2-2,many,TRBV11-2,.,CASSHEPTGELFF,TGTGCCAGCAGCCACGAACCCACCGGGGAGCTGTTTTTT
TRBJ2-1,.,TRBV6-2/TRBV6-3,.,CASSYSTSEQFF,TGTGCCAGCAGTTACTCGACCAGTGAGCAGTTCTTC
TRBJ2-3,few,TRBV10-1,TRBD1,CASNRDRTFGTQYF,TGCGCCAGCAACCGGGACAGGACATTTGGTACGCAGTATTTT
TRBJ2-7,many,TRBV6-5,.,CATWRESVGSYEQYF,TGTGCCACCTGGCGAGAGTCGGTGGGCTCCTACGAGCAGTACTTC
TRBJ1-5,.,TRBV2,.,CASNVVRNQPQHF,TGTGCCAGCAATGTCGTTCGCAATCAGCCCCAGCATTTT
TRBJ2-3,many,TRBV7-9,TRBD2,CASRPKGDYTDTQYF,TGTGCCAGCAGGCCTAAAGGGGACTACACAGATACGCAGTATTTT
TRBJ2-3,many,TRBV25-1,.,CASIPSGTDTQYF,TGTGCCAGCATTCCTTCGGGCACAGATACGCAGTATTTT
TRBJ2-7,many,TRBV12-3/TRBV12-4,TRBD1,CASSTRQGNEQYF,TGTGCCAGCAGTACCCGACAGGGCAACGAGCAGTACTTC